Listed below are T cell receptor beta chains from one sample, sequenced in a study of graft-versus-host responses after intestinal transplantation. No antigen has been assigned to these receptors. The repertoire was sequenced with immunoSEQ multiplex PCR; TCRdb's copy has only in-frame clones and lacks some. The table records 70,000 to 95,000 clones, over 85% of them present only once. Sequences were derived from unstimulated CD8+ T cells sorted from spleen or lymph node cells, sampled before transplant. These receptor sequences come from a human donor who was the organ donor for an intestinal transplant. Both conserved end residues are part of each CDR3.

j_call v_call cdr3_aa
TRBJ2-7 TRBV5-6 CASSLARTYEQYF
TRBJ2-1 TRBV19 CASSPGGGGANEQFF
TRBJ2-2 TRBV29-1 CSAPRGTGELFF
TRBJ1-2 TRBV6-5 CASSPGYYGYTF
TRBJ1-3 TRBV29-1 CSTGDSSGNTIYF
TRBJ1-5 TRBV27 CASSPDGTVIKPQHF
TRBJ2-2 TRBV5-4 CASSYKGAGGELFF
TRBJ2-3 TRBV6-6 CASSPGQNTDTQYF
TRBJ1-2 TRBV19 CASNPLPGFDGYTF
TRBJ1-1 TRBV2 CASRINSMTGPTEAFF
TRBJ1-1 TRBV6-1 CASSPRDTNTEAFF
TRBJ2-7 TRBV27 CASRLGTAYEQYF
TRBJ1-5 TRBV6-5 CASSTGTGGGQPQHF
TRBJ2-2 TRBV9 CASSVGIVGAGGELFF
TRBJ2-2 TRBV9 CASSGRRGSTTGELFF
TRBJ2-3 TRBV10-3 CAISSTGGVLNPTDTQYF
TRBJ1-2 TRBV5-8 CASSLRQGLGYTF
TRBJ2-5 TRBV27 CASSPNQETQYF
TRBJ1-2 TRBV6-6 CASKTGPYGYTF
TRBJ2-7 TRBV5-6 CASSSLDRVHHEQYF
TRBJ2-2 TRBV15 CATSSNRVPYTGELFF
TRBJ2-1 TRBV14 CASSPIAGGYNEQFF
TRBJ1-2 TRBV5-1 CASSSTGAGYTF
TRBJ1-5 TRBV4-1 CASSQGTSGDQPQHF
TRBJ2-5 TRBV28 CASSLNARGETQYF
TRBJ2-1 TRBV5-6 CASSFGSGGAWEQFF
TRBJ2-7 TRBV6-5 CATQDPGGAYEQYF
TRBJ1-2 TRBV23-1 CASRPPDREDGYTF
TRBJ1-2 TRBV28 CATSEGADGYTF
TRBJ2-6 TRBV9 CASSLGGTAYSSGANVLTF
TRBJ1-2 TRBV28 CATSLGGNYGYTF
TRBJ2-5 TRBV6-5 CASALSGFVETQYF
TRBJ1-2 TRBV19 CATLPGDGYTF
TRBJ1-2 TRBV18 CASSEVARGNYYGYTF
TRBJ2-1 TRBV11-2 CASSPRGQGDNEQFF
TRBJ1-2 TRBV27 CASGHTRGAGGYTF